One and the same sample provided the 30 T cell receptor beta chains below, sequenced in a study of cytomegalovirus exposure and HLA in healthy donors. The PCR had 60 Vbeta and 13 Jbeta primers. Clones were sequenced by immunoSEQ multiplex PCR, and TCRdb holds only the in-frame ones, with some missing. The sample lists about 190,000 clones; 81% were seen once. The material sequenced was PBMCs. Receptor source: a man aged 35-49 years in good health and CMV-seropositive.

The J gene is TRBJ2-2, the V gene TRBV11-2; tentatively, D is TRBD2 (6 bases). The length of the CDR3 is 15 residues. Between the trimmed V and J ends, which lost 2 bases and 6 bases, there was a span of 13 bases. The germline V gene encodes CDR1 SGHAT and CDR2 FQNNGV. DNA of the CDR3: TGTGCCAGCAGCTTATTGACGGGAGCGCCCGGGGAGCTGTTTTTT. It yields the protein CASSLLTGAPGELFF.

V and J are TRBV25-1 and TRBJ2-3; 12 bases line up with TRBD2. V gave up 3 bases and J gave up 0 bases; unmatched junction bases: 7. The CDR3 is made up of 18 amino acids. Germline CDR1 MGHDK, CDR2 SYGVNS. The CDR3 protein is CASSDQLAGGFSTDTQYF. The CDR3 DNA reads TGTGCCAGCAGTGATCAACTAGCGGGGGGATTCAGCACAGATACGCAGTATTTT.

This clone has a handful of counts. The rearrangement uses TRBV6-5 and TRBJ1-5, with D tentatively TRBD1 (5 bases). Germline values: CDR1 MNHEY, CDR2 SVGAGI. The CDR3 has 13 amino acids. V was pared by 5 bases and J by 7 bases, with 12 bases between. Here the CDR3 reads CASSLQGDQPQHF. CDR3 DNA: TGTGCCAGCAGTCTCCAGGGTGACCAGCCCCAGCATTTT.

The rearrangement uses TRBV11-2 and TRBJ2-7; D ambiguous. There are 14 residues in the CDR3. Trimming removed 0 bases at V and 0 bases at J, with 6 bases between. The germline CDR1 and CDR2 sequences are SGHAT and FQNNGV. The CDR3 loop reads CASSLDVASYEQYF. The CDR3 nucleotides are TGTGCCAGCAGCTTAGATGTGGCCTCCTACGAGCAGTACTTC.

This rearrangement joins TRBV2 to TRBJ2-7, with D maybe TRBD2 (6 bases). The V and J ends lost 3 bases and 5 bases respectively, with 11 bases between them. CDR3 length equals 13 residues. Germline-derived CDR1 and CDR2 are SNHLY and FYNNEI. CDR3 nucleotides: TGTGCCAGCAGTGACGGGGGTTGGAACGAGCAGTACTTC. Translated, it gives CASSDGGWNEQYF.

This clone has only one observation. In the same sample, other DNA sequences code for this CDR3. This chain links TRBV5-6 with TRBJ2-3; the D is unclear. This CDR3 is built from 14 residues. Germline values: CDR1 SGHDT, CDR2 YYEEEE. Trimming stripped 0 bases from V and 3 bases from J, with 8 bases between. The CDR3 is CASSLVSGTDTQYF. The CDR3 DNA is TGTGCCAGCAGCTTGGTTTCGGGTACAGATACGCAGTATTTT.

This chain connects TRBV12-5 to TRBJ1-5, with D uncertain. Trimming removed 2 bases at V and 3 bases at J, with 14 bases between. This CDR3 spans 16 amino acids. CDR1 is LGHNT and CDR2 is FRNRAP in the germline V gene. The CDR3 DNA sequence: TGTGCTAGTGGTTTGACACGGGAAGGGCTCAATCAGCCCCAGCATTTT. Its translation is CASGLTREGLNQPQHF.

This clone was counted a single time. The chain combines TRBV7-8 with TRBJ1-1; 10 bases fit TRBD1. The CDR3 runs 16 residues. The junction had 13 bases not matched to a gene; V was cut back by 1 base and J by 11 bases. Germline CDR1 SGHVS, CDR2 FQNEAQ. CDR3 region: CASSLERGQGPLRAFF. As DNA, the CDR3 is TGTGCCAGCAGCTTAGAACGGGGACAGGGGCCCTTACGGGCTTTCTTT.

This chain connects TRBV9 to TRBJ1-4; 8 nucleotides match TRBD1. Germline V gene data show CDR1 as SGDLS and CDR2 as YYNGEE. J lost 0 bases, V lost 0 bases, and 7 bases had no gene match. CDR3 length equals 18 residues. CDR3 nucleotides: TGTGCCAGCAGCGTAGGGGCAGGGGGCACCGCAACTAATGAAAAACTGTTTTTT. Amino acid sequence: CASSVGAGGTATNEKLFF.

This clone appeared a few times. The genes are TRBV12-5 and TRBJ2-1, with TRBD2 matching 7 bases. V was pared by 6 bases and J by 3 bases, with 11 bases of the junction left unmatched. The V gene's germline CDR1 is LGHNT and CDR2 FRNRAP. This CDR3 has 16 amino acids. This chain's CDR3 is CASGPPGLPVYNEQFF. The CDR3, as DNA: TGTGCTAGTGGGCCGCCGGGACTACCTGTCTACAATGAGCAGTTCTTC. The full variable domain, with the rest looked up from reference TRBV12-5 and TRBJ2-1, is DARVTQTPRHKVTEMGQEVTMRCQPILGHNTVFWYRQTMMQGLELLAYFRNRAPLDDSGMPKDRFSAEMPDATLATLKIQPSEPRDSAVYFCASGPPGLPVYNEQFFGPGTRLTVL.

This clone was counted a few times. The chain joins TRBV6-5 to TRBJ2-7, with D possibly being TRBD2 (5 bases). The germline V gene encodes CDR1 MNHEY and CDR2 SVGAGI. The CDR3 has 15 amino acids. Deletions cut 2 bases from V and 2 bases from J, with 13 bases between. In nucleotides, the CDR3 is TGTGCCAGCAGTTACAGTCGCCTAGCCCCCTACGAGCAGTACTTC. This codes for CASSYSRLAPYEQYF.

V and J are TRBV11-3 and TRBJ2-5, with 7 bases aligning to TRBD1. Germline CDR1 and CDR2: SGHNT and YENEEA. V was clipped by 1 base and J by 4 bases; unmatched bases: 0. The CDR3 covers 13 residues. CDR3 DNA sequence: TGTGCCAGCAGCTTAGGACAGGGAGAGACCCAGTACTTC. It encodes CASSLGQGETQYF.

The V call is TRBV18, the J call TRBJ2-2; D is perhaps TRBD1 (5 bases). Trimming pared 1 base from V and 11 bases from J, leaving 11 bases between. The CDR3 is 13 residues long. Germline V gives CDR1 KGHSH, CDR2 LQKENI. The CDR3 here is CASSPQSQGELFF. The CDR3 nucleotides are TGTGCCAGCTCACCACAAAGTCAGGGCGAGCTGTTTTTT.

This chain links TRBV25-1 with TRBJ2-4, with TRBD2 as a possible D gene (6 bases). The CDR3 has 11 residues. From germline, CDR1 is MGHDK and CDR2 SYGVNS. V lost 6 bases and J lost 8, with 8 bases in between. This CDR3 is CASRGEDIQYF. CDR3 DNA: TGTGCCAGCAGGGGGGAGGACATTCAGTACTTC.

This sequence joins TRBV10-3 and TRBJ1-4; D unresolved. This CDR3 comprises 14 residues. Germline V gives CDR1 ENHRY, CDR2 SYGVKD. The V and J ends lost 9 bases and 0 bases respectively, with 11 bases between them. The CDR3 loop is CAISPGTTNEKLFF. CDR3 nucleotide sequence: TGTGCCATATCACCGGGAACAACTAATGAAAAACTGTTTTTT.

V usage is TRBV5-1 and J usage is TRBJ2-5; 13 nucleotides agree with TRBD2. The CDR3 contains 15 residues. The junction had 4 bases not matched to a gene; V was cut back by 4 bases and J by 4 bases. The germline CDR1 and CDR2 sequences are SGHRS and YFSETQ. For the CDR3, the DNA is TGCGCCAGCAGCGAGGGGACTAGCGGGATAGAGACCCAGTACTTC. Protein product: CASSEGTSGIETQYF.

The gene calls are TRBV5-1 and TRBJ1-1, with 8 bases identical to TRBD1. With 3 bases clipped from V and 6 bases from J, the junction kept 7 bases outside the gene matches. The CDR3 is made up of 14 amino acids. The germline V gene encodes CDR1 SGHRS and CDR2 YFSETQ. CDR3: CASSSPGGIAEAFF. In nucleotides, the CDR3 is TGCGCCAGCAGCTCGCCAGGGGGCATTGCTGAAGCTTTCTTT.

The rearrangement uses TRBV5-6 and TRBJ2-2, with 7 positions matching TRBD1. The CDR3 runs to 15 residues. Germline CDR1 is SGHDT and CDR2 is YYEEEE. V was pared by 3 bases and J by 7 bases, with 9 bases of the junction left unmatched. CDR3 region: CASSSGTGVGGELFF. In DNA form, the CDR3 reads TGTGCCAGCAGCTCGGGCACAGGGGTTGGCGGGGAGCTGTTTTTT.

V gene TRBV18 combines with J gene TRBJ2-1, with TRBD2 as a possible D gene (5 bases). This CDR3 has 13 amino acids. The V and J ends lost 3 bases and 6 bases respectively, with 9 bases between them. Germline values: CDR1 KGHSH, CDR2 LQKENI. The CDR3 spells CASSPGLSNEQFF. Here the CDR3 DNA reads TGTGCCAGCTCACCCGGACTCAGCAATGAGCAGTTCTTC.

CDR3 region: CASSLGTSGSYEQYF. CDR3 in DNA: TGTGCCAGCAGCTTAGGGACTAGCGGGAGCTACGAGCAGTACTTC. V and J are TRBV11-2 and TRBJ2-7; 13 bases fit TRBD2. The CDR3 has 15 residues. Unmatched junction bases numbered 0, after V lost 1 base and J lost 3 bases. CDR1 SGHAT and CDR2 FQNNGV come from the germline V gene.

This clone was counted only a few times. The rearrangement links TRBV28 to TRBJ2-1; 8 bases are a match to TRBD2. Germline values: CDR1 MDHEN, CDR2 SYDVKM. Unmatched junction bases numbered 12, after V lost 6 bases and J lost 5 bases. This CDR3 has 16 amino acids. This CDR3 reads CASSGPSGRRNNEQFF. The CDR3 bases are TGTGCCAGCAGCGGACCAAGCGGGAGACGAAACAATGAGCAGTTCTTC.

The rearrangement joins TRBV10-3 to TRBJ2-7; tentative D call: TRBD1 (5 bases). The CDR3 consists of 14 residues. Trimming took off 4 bases at V and 3 bases at J, with 13 bases between the two ends. Germline V CDR1 and CDR2: ENHRY, SYGVKD. The CDR3 DNA is TGTGCCATCAGTGCTCAGGGCTTTTACTACGAGCAGTACTTC. Its protein product is CAISAQGFYYEQYF.

The chain carries TRBV7-2 and TRBJ2-3; 7 bases agree with TRBD2. Per the germline V gene, CDR1 is SGHTA and CDR2 is FQGNSA. Trimming at V came to 4 bases and at J to 5 bases, leaving 3 bases not matched to a gene. This CDR3 comprises 13 residues. The CDR3 coding sequence is TGTGCCAGCAGCTCTCAGCGGGGAGATACGCAGTATTTT. As protein: CASSSQRGDTQYF.

The V and J genes are TRBV5-1 and TRBJ2-1, with D possibly being TRBD2 (7 bases). V lost 8 bases and J 4 bases, leaving 16 bases between the germline ends. Per the germline V gene, CDR1 is SGHRS and CDR2 is YFSETQ. CDR3 length equals 14 residues. Here the CDR3 reads CARGASGPYNEQFF. Here the CDR3 DNA reads TGCGCCAGGGGGGCTAGCGGCCCGTACAATGAGCAGTTCTTC. The whole variable domain, remainder taken from reference TRBV5-1 and TRBJ2-1, is KAGVTQTPRYLIKTRGQQVTLSCSPISGHRSVSWYQQTPGQGLQFLFEYFSETQRNKGNFPGRFSGRQFSNSRSEMNVSTLELGDSALYLCARGASGPYNEQFFGPGTRLTVL.

The chain couples TRBV10-3 to TRBJ1-1; D is possibly TRBD1 (5 bases). Between the trimmed V and J ends, which lost 3 bases and 1 base, there was a span of 6 bases. The CDR3 has 13 amino acids. Germline V gives CDR1 ENHRY, CDR2 SYGVKD. The CDR3 spells CAISEGQNTEAFF. CDR3 in DNA: TGTGCCATCAGTGAAGGACAGAACACTGAAGCTTTCTTT.

The CDR3 DNA reads TGCGCCAGCGGGCCTGGGGGGACTGGGAAACGGGAGCAGTACTTC. Translated: CASGPGGTGKREQYF. This sequence joins TRBV5-1 and TRBJ2-5, with D maybe TRBD2 (6 bases). The germline V gene has CDR1 SGHRS and CDR2 YFSETQ. This CDR3 has 15 amino acids. The ends were cut back, 7 bases at V and 11 bases at J, with 27 bases in the middle. The full variable domain, in which reference TRBV5-1 and TRBJ2-5 provide the parts outside the CDR3, is KAGVTQTPRYLIKTRGQQVTLSCSPISGHRSVSWYQQTPGQGLQFLFEYFSETQRNKGNFPGRFSGRQFSNSRSEMNVSTLELGDSALYLCASGPGGTGKREQYFGPGTRLLVL.

The chain recombines TRBV21-1 with TRBJ1-1. TRBV21-1 corresponds to a pseudogene. The CDR3 has 14 residues. CDR3 sequence (DNA): TGTGCCCCCTACCTCGGGATTAGGAACACTGAAGCTTTCTTT. Its translation: CAPYLGIRNTEAFF.

The gene calls are TRBV5-6 and TRBJ1-3, with 9 bases matching TRBD1. V shed 3 bases and J 1 base; nucleotides not matched to a gene: 2. The germline gives CDR1 SGHDT, CDR2 YYEEEE. The CDR3 length is 15 residues. The CDR3 here is CASSWGQGSGNTIYF. The CDR3 region has the DNA TGTGCCAGCAGCTGGGGACAGGGTTCTGGAAACACCATATATTTT.

The chain combines TRBV28 with TRBJ2-1, with TRBD2 matching 9 bases. J gave up 7 bases and V 5 bases, and 9 bases lay outside the gene matches. The CDR3 consists of 15 residues. Per germline, CDR1 MDHEN and CDR2 SYDVKM. The CDR3 sequence is CASSETGTSSNEQFF. The CDR3 DNA sequence: TGTGCCAGCAGTGAAACCGGGACTAGCTCAAATGAGCAGTTCTTC.

J is TRBJ2-4 and V is TRBV19, with 9 nucleotides matching TRBD1. This CDR3 spans 20 amino acids. CDR1 is LNHDA, CDR2 SQIVND, per germline (reference sequence). V lost 5 bases to trimming and J lost 5 bases; unmatched junction nucleotides: 22. The CDR3 region has the DNA TGTGCCAGTAGTCCCCAGACCGGGACAGGGCAGAGACTAGGTCAAAACATTCAGTACTTC. Translated: CASSPQTGTGQRLGQNIQYF.